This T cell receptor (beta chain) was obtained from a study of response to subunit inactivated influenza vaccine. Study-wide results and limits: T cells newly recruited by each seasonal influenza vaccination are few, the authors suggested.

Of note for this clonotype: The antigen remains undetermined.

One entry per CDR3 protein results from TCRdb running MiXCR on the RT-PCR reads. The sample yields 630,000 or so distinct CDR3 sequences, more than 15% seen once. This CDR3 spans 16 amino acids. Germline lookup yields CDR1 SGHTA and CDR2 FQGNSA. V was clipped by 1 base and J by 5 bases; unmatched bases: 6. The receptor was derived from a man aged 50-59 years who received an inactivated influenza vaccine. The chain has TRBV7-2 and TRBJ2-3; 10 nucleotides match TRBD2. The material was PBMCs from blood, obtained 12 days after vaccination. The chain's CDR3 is CASSLVLAGAKDTQYF. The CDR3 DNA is TGTGCCAGCAGCTTAGTGCTAGCGGGAGCTAAAGATACGCAGTATTTT.